This T cell receptor beta chain was obtained from a study of CXCR3-negative and CXCR3-positive naive CD8 T cells. Study-level background: The study obtained 130 million to 150 million TRB reads, about 1.5 +/- 0.3 million per library.

Broader study findings: TCR strength was inferred from TRB CDR3 properties, while surface CD5 was comparable between naive subsets.

The CDR3 covers 15 residues. Germline assignment: CDR1 MGHRA and CDR2 YSYEKL. About this clonotype: The antigen is undetermined.

In preparing the TRB cDNA libraries, 5' RACE with UMI labels was used. From its re-call of the 5' RACE reads, TCRdb lists each CDR3 protein once, without DNA. In total, the table holds over 100,000 distinct CDR3 sequences. The sequence was collected from a human donor in good health. Some clones in this sample may be carry-over from other donors' samples. This chain joins TRBV4-1 and TRBJ2-7; TCRdb returns TRBD1, unconfirmable since there is no DNA. The sample consisted of naive CXCR3- CD8+ T cells from blood. As to subset: CD45RO-CCR7+CD27+CD95- naive CD8+ T cells lacking CXCR3 (TNR3-). This CDR3 is CASSQDRGVRREQYF.